A selection of T cell receptor beta chains follows, all from one sample in a study of cytomegalovirus exposure and HLA in healthy donors. Method: immunoSEQ multiplex PCR; TCRdb's copy keeps in-frame clones and lacks some. The sample contains about 120,000 clones, just over 75% of which appear only once. Sample: PBMCs. These receptors were collected from a man aged 25-40 years in good health and CMV-seropositive. CDR3s include the opening cysteine and the closing phenylalanine or tryptophan.

j_call | v_call | cdr3_aa
TRBJ2-5 | TRBV6-6 | CASQRGSQETQYF
TRBJ2-1 | TRBV28 | CASWGTPYNEQFF
TRBJ2-5 | TRBV5-1 | CASRGEETQYF
TRBJ2-7 | TRBV19 | CASSPASVASYEQYF
TRBJ1-2 | TRBV4-1 | CASSPQRGGIDGYTF
TRBJ2-2 | TRBV12-5 | CASGLGATNTGELFF
TRBJ1-2 | TRBV18 | CASSPRGQGLVDGYTF
TRBJ1-2 | TRBV7-2 | CASSSTFRYTF
TRBJ1-1 | TRBV7-2 | CASSLIPPNTEAFF
TRBJ2-7 | TRBV6-1 | CASSAAGTGSYEQYF
TRBJ1-4 | TRBV28 | CASSLSGVGEKLFF
TRBJ2-2 | TRBV5-4 | CASSLPGDNTGELFF
TRBJ2-1 | TRBV6-5 | CASSYSSGRPYNEQFF
TRBJ1-1 | TRBV5-1 | CASSLRAGAAFF
TRBJ2-3 | TRBV6-6 | CASSWTPPDTDTQYF
TRBJ2-1 | TRBV9 | CASSVGGGAYNEQFF
TRBJ2-1 | TRBV9 | CASSVSGPQVGRNEQFF
TRBJ1-2 | TRBV14 | CASSRTPDYGYTF
TRBJ2-7 | TRBV4-2 | CASSQELAGAVYEQYF
TRBJ2-5 | TRBV2 | CASSEGGETQYF
. | TRBV7-6 | CASSRETSGYEQYF
TRBJ2-2 | TRBV9 | CASSVNGGTNTGELFF
TRBJ2-3 | TRBV7-2 | CASSLAGGGGHTDTQYF
TRBJ2-2 | TRBV6-1 | CASSDLAGANTGELFF
. | TRBV4-2 | CASSRDWLNEQYF
TRBJ1-6 | TRBV2 | CASRWDLPGVNSPLHF
TRBJ2-7 | TRBV9 | CASSPRGSGFSYEQYF
TRBJ1-5 | TRBV5-1 | CASSLTGGNQPQHF
TRBJ1-1 | TRBV5-1 | CASSPGQGGLYTEAFF
TRBJ2-1 | TRBV5-4 | CASSLGGRRDNEQFF
TRBJ1-5 | TRBV19 | CASSPQADQPQHF
TRBJ1-5 | TRBV4-3 | CASSRRQGDNQPQHF
TRBJ1-1 | TRBV14 | CASSIDRVTEAFF
TRBJ2-7 | TRBV5-6 | CASLPTGGEQYF
TRBJ2-1 | TRBV18 | CASSPPGQGNEQFF
TRBJ1-2 | TRBV13 | CASSLDRADGYTF
TRBJ2-7 | TRBV28 | CASTLKGRYEQYF
TRBJ1-4 | TRBV6-4 | CASNTRPKRRGYEKLFF
TRBJ2-3 | TRBV10-3 | CAFAPGLLSTDTQYF
TRBJ2-7 | TRBV11-1 | CASRNRDRGKGYEQYF
. | TRBV9 | CASSAGTSGAYEQYF
TRBJ1-1 | TRBV28 | CASSFGTGLQNTEAFF
TRBJ2-5 | TRBV11-2 | CASSLPLAGAVQETQYF
TRBJ1-4 | TRBV4-1 | CASSQSEPTNEKLFF